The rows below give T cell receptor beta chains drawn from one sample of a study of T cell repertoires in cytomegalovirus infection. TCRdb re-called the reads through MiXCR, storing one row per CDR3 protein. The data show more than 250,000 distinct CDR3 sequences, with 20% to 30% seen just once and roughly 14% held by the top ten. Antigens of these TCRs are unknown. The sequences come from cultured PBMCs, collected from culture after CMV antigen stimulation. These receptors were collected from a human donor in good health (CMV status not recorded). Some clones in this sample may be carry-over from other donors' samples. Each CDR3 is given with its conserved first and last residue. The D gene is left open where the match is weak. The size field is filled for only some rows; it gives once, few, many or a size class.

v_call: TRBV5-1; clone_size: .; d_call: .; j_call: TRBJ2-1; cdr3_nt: TGCGCCAGCACAGGCGGGAAGGCTTACAATGAGCAGTTCTTC; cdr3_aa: CASTGGKAYNEQFF
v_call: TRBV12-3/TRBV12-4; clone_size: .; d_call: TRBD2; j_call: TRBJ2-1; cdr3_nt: TGTGCCAGCAGTAGCGGACTAGCGGGAGGGTCCCGGGGCAATGAGCAGTTCTTC; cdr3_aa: CASSSGLAGGSRGNEQFF
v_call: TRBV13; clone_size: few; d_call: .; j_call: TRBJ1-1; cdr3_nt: TGTGCCAGCACGGACAGCATGAACACTGAAGCTTTCTTT; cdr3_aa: CASTDSMNTEAFF
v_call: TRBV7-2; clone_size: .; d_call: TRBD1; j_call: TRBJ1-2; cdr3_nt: TGTGCCAGCAGCTTAGAGTCGGGACAGGGGGCGTTAGGCTATGGCTACACCTTC; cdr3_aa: CASSLESGQGALGYGYTF
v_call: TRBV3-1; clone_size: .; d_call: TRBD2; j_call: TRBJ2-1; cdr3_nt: TGTGCCAGCAGCCAAGGATCAGCGGGAGTGGAAGGTGAGCAGTTCTTC; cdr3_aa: CASSQGSAGVEGEQFF
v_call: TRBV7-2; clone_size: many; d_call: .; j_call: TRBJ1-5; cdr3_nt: TGTGCCAGCAGCTTGACTACAGTTAGCAATCAGCCCCAGCATTTT; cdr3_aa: CASSLTTVSNQPQHF
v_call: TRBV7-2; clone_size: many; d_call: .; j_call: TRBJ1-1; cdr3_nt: TGTGCCAGCAGCTTATGGGAGAGCACTGAAGCTTTCTTT; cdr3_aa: CASSLWESTEAFF
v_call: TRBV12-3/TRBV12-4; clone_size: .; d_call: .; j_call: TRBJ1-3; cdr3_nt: TGTGCCAGCAGTCGAGGGGCTGGGAGAAACACCATATATTTT; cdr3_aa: CASSRGAGRNTIYF
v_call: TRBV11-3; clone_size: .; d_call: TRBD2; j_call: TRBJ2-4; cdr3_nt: TGTGCCAGCAGCTCACAGCGGGAGTCCCAAAACATTCAGTACTTC; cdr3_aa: CASSSQRESQNIQYF
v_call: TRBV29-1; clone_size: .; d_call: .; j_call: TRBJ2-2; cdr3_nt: TGCAGCGTTTCAACCTACAGTAACACCGGGGAGCTGTTTTTT; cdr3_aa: CSVSTYSNTGELFF
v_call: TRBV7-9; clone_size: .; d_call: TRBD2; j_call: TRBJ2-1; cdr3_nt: TGTGCCAGCAGCTTAGGCGGACTAGCGGGAGTCAGGGTGTTCAATGAGCAGTTCTTC; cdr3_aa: CASSLGGLAGVRVFNEQFF
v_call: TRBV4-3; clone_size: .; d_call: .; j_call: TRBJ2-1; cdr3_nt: TGCGCCAGCAGCCAAGGGCAGGACTTTCCATGGCAGTTCTTC; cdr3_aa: CASSQGQDFPWQFF
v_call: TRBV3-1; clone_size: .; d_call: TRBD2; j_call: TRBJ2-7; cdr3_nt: TGTGCCAGCAGCCCGAGAGGTCGGCTAGCGGGATTCTACGAGCAGTACTTC; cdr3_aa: CASSPRGRLAGFYEQYF
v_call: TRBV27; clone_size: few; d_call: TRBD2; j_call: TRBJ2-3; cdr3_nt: TGTGCCAGCAGTCTATTCGTCGGGACTAGCGGGAGTATGACAGATACGCAGTATTTT; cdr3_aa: CASSLFVGTSGSMTDTQYF
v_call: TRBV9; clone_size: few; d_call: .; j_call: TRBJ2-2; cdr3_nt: TGTGCCAGCAGCGTAGAGGGAACCGGGGAGCTGTTTTTT; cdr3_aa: CASSVEGTGELFF
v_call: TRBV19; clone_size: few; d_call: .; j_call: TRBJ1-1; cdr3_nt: TGTGCCAGTATCCTGGGGCGTGGGGGGCCCACTGAAGCTTTCTTT; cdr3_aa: CASILGRGGPTEAFF
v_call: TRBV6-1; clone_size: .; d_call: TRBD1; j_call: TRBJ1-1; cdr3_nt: TGTGCCAGCAGGACAGGGGACGGGCCCCACACTGAAGCTTTCTTT; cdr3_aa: CASRTGDGPHTEAFF
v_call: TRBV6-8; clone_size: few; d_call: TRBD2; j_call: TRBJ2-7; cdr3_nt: TGTGCCAGCAGTAGGGGGACTAGCGGGAGGGTATACGAGCAGTACTTC; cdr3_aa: CASSRGTSGRVYEQYF
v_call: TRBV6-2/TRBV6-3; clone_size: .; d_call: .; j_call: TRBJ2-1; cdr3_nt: TGTGCCAGCAGTTACGGCCGGGACTTGGCATACAATGAGCAGTTCTTC; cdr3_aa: CASSYGRDLAYNEQFF
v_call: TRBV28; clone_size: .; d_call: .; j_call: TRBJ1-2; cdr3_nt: TGTGCCAGCAGTTTAGTAGGGGCCCTGGTTGGCTACACCTTC; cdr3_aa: CASSLVGALVGYTF
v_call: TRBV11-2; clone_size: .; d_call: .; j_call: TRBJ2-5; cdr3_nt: TGTGCCAGCAGCTTAGGATCAGAATACTACCAAGAGACCCAGTACTTC; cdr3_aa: CASSLGSEYYQETQYF